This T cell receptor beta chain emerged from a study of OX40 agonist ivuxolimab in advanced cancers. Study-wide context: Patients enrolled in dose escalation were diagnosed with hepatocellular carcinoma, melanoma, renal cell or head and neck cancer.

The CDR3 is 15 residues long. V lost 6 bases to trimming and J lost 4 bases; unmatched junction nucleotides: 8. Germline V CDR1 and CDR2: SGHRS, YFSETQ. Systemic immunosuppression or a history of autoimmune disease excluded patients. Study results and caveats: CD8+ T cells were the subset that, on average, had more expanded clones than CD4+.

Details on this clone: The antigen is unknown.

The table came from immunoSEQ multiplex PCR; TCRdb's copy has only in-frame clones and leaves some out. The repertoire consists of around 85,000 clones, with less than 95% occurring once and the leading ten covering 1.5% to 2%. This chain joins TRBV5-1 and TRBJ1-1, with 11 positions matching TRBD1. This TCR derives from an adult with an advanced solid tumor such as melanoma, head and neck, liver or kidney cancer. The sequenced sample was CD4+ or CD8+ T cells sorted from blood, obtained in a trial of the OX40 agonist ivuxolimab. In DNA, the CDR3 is TGCGCCAGCACACCTGGACAGGGGGCGTTCACTGAAGCTTTCTTT. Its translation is CASTPGQGAFTEAFF.